These T cell receptor beta chains were read from a single sample in a study of neurological immune-mediated disorders. TCRdb analysed the 5' RACE reads with MiXCR anew, one entry per CDR3 protein. The sample consists of roughly 34,000 distinct CDR3 sequences, around 13% of them appearing once. The sample taken for sequencing was PBMCs. The receptors derive from a woman between 40 and 55 years old in good health. Each CDR3 is given with its conserved first and last residue. D genes are given only for firm matches. Only some rows state a clone size, as once, few, many or a class for expanded clones.

clone_size	v_call	j_call	d_call	cdr3_nt	cdr3_aa
many	TRBV14	TRBJ1-3	TRBD1	TGTGCCAGCAGCCTCGACAGGGGTTCGAAAGGAAACACCATATATTTT	CASSLDRGSKGNTIYF
many	TRBV10-3	TRBJ2-5	-	TGTGCCATCAGGACGTCCCAAGAGACCCAGTACTTC	CAIRTSQETQYF
many	TRBV29-1	TRBJ2-5	TRBD2	TGCAGCGTTTCGACTAGCGGACAAGAGACCCAGTACTTC	CSVSTSGQETQYF
-	TRBV12-3/TRBV12-4	TRBJ2-1	-	TGTGCCAGCAGACGCGTAAATGAGCAGTTCTTC	CASRRVNEQFF
many	TRBV3-1	TRBJ1-1	-	TGTGCCAGCAAGAAGTGGGGGATCGGCACTGAAGCTTTCTTT	CASKKWGIGTEAFF
many	TRBV7-2	TRBJ1-5	TRBD1	TGTGCCAGCAGGCGAGGGCAGGGGGCTGGTCAGCCCCAGCATTTT	CASRRGQGAGQPQHF
many	TRBV5-6	TRBJ2-3	TRBD2	TGTGCCAGCAGCCCGGAGGGACTAGCGAAAGATACGCAGTATTTT	CASSPEGLAKDTQYF
many	TRBV7-2	TRBJ2-7	-	TGTGCCAGCAGCTTAGTTAGGCTGGGTGGCGAGCAGTACTTC	CASSLVRLGGEQYF
-	TRBV5-1	TRBJ2-7	-	TGCGCCAGCAGTTCCGGACGTTTCTACGAGCAGTACTTC	CASSSGRFYEQYF
many	TRBV3-1	TRBJ1-5	-	TGTGCCAGCAGTCAGGAGGGACGGTACCAGCATTTT	CASSQEGRYQHF
many	TRBV12-3/TRBV12-4	TRBJ2-1	-	TGTGCCAGCAACATAGACCCGGAGGGTGAGCAGTTCTTC	CASNIDPEGEQFF
many	TRBV7-2	TRBJ1-5	-	TGTGCCAGCAGCCCATCACGGGGAAATCAGCCCCAGCATTTT	CASSPSRGNQPQHF
many	TRBV6-6	TRBJ1-5	-	TGTGCCAGCATTGACACGAATAGCAATCAGCCCCAGCATTTT	CASIDTNSNQPQHF
-	TRBV19	TRBJ1-4	-	TGTGCCAGTAGTCTCACAGCAACTAATGAAAAACTGTTTTTT	CASSLTATNEKLFF